What follows are 21 T cell receptor beta chains derived from one specimen sequenced in a study of molecular identifiers for immune sequencing clone quantification. TCRdb fed the PCR reads into MiXCR, producing one record per CDR3 protein. The table has about half a million distinct CDR3 sequences, around 23% seen once. Sequencing was performed on naive CD8+ T cells from blood, with Jurkat cell RNA spiked in. The subset is: FACS-sorted CD8+CD4-CCR7+CD45RA+ naive T cells. All receptors come from a human donor in good health. Some libraries in this study had Jurkat cell RNA spiked in.

In this sample, this clonotype turned up a few times. The V call is TRBV18, the J call TRBJ2-1, with D possibly matching TRBD2 (5 bases). This CDR3 spans 15 amino acids. CDR1 KGHSH and CDR2 LQKENI come from the germline V gene. Deletions cut 3 bases from V and 3 bases from J, with 12 bases between. DNA of the CDR3: TGTGCCAGCTCACCTTCACTAGATATCTACAATGAGCAGTTCTTC. Translation gives CASSPSLDIYNEQFF.

This clonotype was seen many times. V usage is TRBV11-2 and J usage is TRBJ2-1, with TRBD1 matching over 7 bases. Trimming cost V 5 bases and J 4 bases; bases outside gene matches: 5. In germline, CDR1 is SGHAT, CDR2 FQNNGV. The CDR3 extends over 14 amino acids. The CDR3 region has the DNA TGTGCCAGCAGCCTGGGACAGCTGTACAATGAGCAGTTCTTC. This sequence encodes CASSLGQLYNEQFF. Full variable domain (missing parts from reference TRBV11-2 and TRBJ2-1): EAGVAQSPRYKIIEKRQSVAFWCNPISGHATLYWYQQILGQGPKLLIQFQNNGVVDDSQLPKDRFSAERLKGVDSTLKIQPAKLEDSAVYLCASSLGQLYNEQFFGPGTRLTVL.

This clonotype was seen more than once but under ten times. The chain recombines TRBV30 with TRBJ2-7, with a possible D match to TRBD1 (5 bases). The CDR3 sequence is 13 residues long. Germline V gene lookup returns CDR1 GTSNPN and CDR2 SVGIG (reference sequence). Trimming stripped 0 bases from V and 7 bases from J, with 13 bases between. CDR3 protein: CAWSVAGLGEQYF. The CDR3 DNA follows: TGTGCCTGGAGTGTGGCAGGGTTGGGTGAGCAGTACTTC.

This clonotype was observed many times. The chain joins TRBV29-1 to TRBJ2-3, with 9 bases aligning to TRBD1. The CDR3 covers 14 residues. Looked up from germline, CDR1 is SQVTM and CDR2 is ANQGSEA. Unmatched junction bases numbered 7, after V lost 3 bases and J lost 6 bases. The CDR3 nucleotides read TGCAGCGTTGACCCGGGACAGGGAGTGGATACGCAGTATTTT. Translation gives CSVDPGQGVDTQYF.

Comment on this clonotype: A much larger clonotype is one base distant, so this may be a read error. The chain links TRBV27 to TRBJ2-3; D is ambiguous. V was pared by 5 bases and J by 10 bases, with 13 bases between. This CDR3 contains 12 residues. Per the germline V gene, CDR1 is MNHEY and CDR2 is SMNVEV (reference sequence). CDR3 loop: CASSQLSDAQYF. The CDR3 bases are TGTGCCAGCAGTCAGTTGTCGGATGCGCAGTATTTT.

With regard to this clonotype: A much larger clone sits a single nucleotide away, making a read error possible. This chain links TRBV12-3 or TRBV12-4 with TRBJ2-3; 11 bases map to TRBD2. The CDR3 is 17 residues long. The J segment lost 4 bases and the V segment lost 6 bases, leaving 12 bases of the junction unmatched. CDR3 sequence (DNA): TGTGCCAGCAGCCCCACTCTAGCGGGAGGCGGTGCAGATACGCAGTATTTT. Protein product: CASSPTLAGGGADTQYF.

This clonotype was detected a few times. Sequence at one end of the junction differs from germline and may be a read error. The gene calls are TRBV20-1 and TRBJ1-5; a weak D match, TRBD1 (5 bases). Germline V gives CDR1 DFQATT, CDR2 SNEGSKA (reference sequence). The CDR3 is 16 residues long. The CDR3 here is CSARDPGDVGVQPRHF. In DNA form, the CDR3 reads TGCAGTGCTAGAGATCCCGGCGATGTGGGGGTGCAGCCCCGGCATTTT.

This clonotype was counted a few times. A clone one base away is much larger, so this may be a read error. The genes are TRBV9 and TRBJ2-6, with D perhaps TRBD1 or TRBD2 (5 bases each). Looked up from germline, CDR1 is SGDLS and CDR2 is YYNGEE. The CDR3 contains 14 residues. In DNA form, the CDR3 reads TGTGCCAGTTACGCAGGGTCCGGGGCCAACGTCCTGGCTTTC. It encodes CASYAGSGANVLAF.

This clonotype occurred a few times. The chain links TRBV6-2 or TRBV6-3 to TRBJ1-1; TRBD1 matches 8 bases. Germline V gives CDR1 MNHEY, CDR2 SVGEGT. V dropped 2 bases and J dropped 5; count of bases not matched to a gene: 10. There are 16 residues in the CDR3. The CDR3 reads CASSYPRIDRGTEAFF. As DNA, the CDR3 is TGTGCCAGCAGTTACCCCCGCATCGACAGGGGTACTGAAGCTTTCTTT.

In this sample, this clonotype turned up many times. V and J are TRBV29-1 and TRBJ2-3, with D possibly TRBD2 on 6 matching bases. The CDR3 covers 13 residues. Germline V gene data show CDR1 as SQVTM and CDR2 as ANQGSEA. The V end lost 7 bases, the J end lost 2 bases, and 13 bases lay between the germline ends. Here the CDR3 DNA reads TGCAGCGCGCGGGACGGCATCACAGATACGCAGTATTTT. Residues: CSARDGITDTQYF.

The chain's CDR3 is CAWARTLYEQYF. CDR3 bases: TGTGCCTGGGCCAGAACACTCTACGAGCAGTACTTC. The J gene is TRBJ2-7, the V gene TRBV30; no clear D gene. The CDR3 length is 12 residues. Trimming took 5 bases from V and 3 from J, leaving 11 bases between them. Per germline, CDR1 GTSNPN and CDR2 SVGIG (reference sequence).

The J gene is TRBJ1-1, the V gene TRBV12-3 or TRBV12-4; D possibly corresponds to TRBD1 (6 bases). Trimming took 0 bases from V and 4 from J, leaving 12 bases between them. CDR3 size: 15 residues. The CDR3 loop is CASSLAAGDSTEAFF. CDR3 DNA: TGTGCCAGCAGTTTAGCGGCAGGGGATAGCACTGAAGCTTTCTTT.

The chain couples TRBV5-3 to TRBJ2-7, with TRBD1 matching over 12 bases. TRBV5-3 is an ORF, and what it does is uncertain. The CDR3 runs to 13 residues. With 8 bases clipped from V and 5 bases from J, the junction kept 5 bases outside the gene matches. The CDR3 sequence: CARRGTGGHEQYF. As DNA, the CDR3 is TGTGCCAGGCGGGGGACAGGGGGCCACGAGCAGTACTTC.

This clonotype was counted at least ten times. This chain connects TRBV29-1 to TRBJ1-2, with D perhaps matching TRBD1 (6 bases). CDR1 SQVTM and CDR2 ANQGSEA come from the germline V gene. Trimming removed 0 bases from V and 4 bases from J, with 12 bases in between. CDR3 length: 14 amino acids. CDR3 nucleotide sequence: TGCAGCGTTGAAGATCTGGGGGCAGCCTATGGCTACACCTTC. It encodes CSVEDLGAAYGYTF.

On this clonotype itself: A much larger clone sits a single nucleotide away, making a read error possible. The chain carries TRBV7-9 and TRBJ2-3; perhaps TRBD2 as D (6 bases). Deletions cut 5 bases from V and 5 bases from J, with 17 bases between. The CDR3 has 15 residues. The V gene's germline CDR1 is SEHNR and CDR2 FQNEAQ (reference sequence). As DNA, the CDR3 is TGTGCCAGCAGCCCTAGCTGGAGGGCCTTAGATACGCAGTATTTT. Its protein product is CASSPSWRALDTQYF.

This clonotype was found many times. The chain links TRBV29-1 to TRBJ1-1, with D possibly TRBD1 on 6 matching bases. Trimming took off 0 bases at V and 3 bases at J, with 20 bases between the two ends. The germline V gene encodes CDR1 SQVTM and CDR2 ANQGSEA. This CDR3 spans 17 amino acids. The CDR3 is CSVEDEGRGTSYTEAFF. The CDR3 nucleotides read TGCAGCGTTGAAGATGAGGGTCGGGGGACATCCTACACTGAAGCTTTCTTT. The variable domain in full, completed from reference TRBV29-1 and TRBJ1-1, reads SAVISQKPSRDICQRGTSLTIQCQVDSQVTMMFWYRQQPGQSLTLIATANQGSEATYESGFVIDKFPISRPNLTFSTLTVSNMSPEDSSIYLCSVEDEGRGTSYTEAFFGQGTRLTVV.

Notes on this clonotype: Germline and junction disagree at one end, which may indicate a read error. The chain joins TRBV12-3 or TRBV12-4 to TRBJ1-4; weak D call: TRBD1 (5 bases). This CDR3 spans 14 amino acids. CDR3 DNA: TGTGCCAACAGTTCCGGGACTTTCCTCGAAAAACTGTTTTTT. Its protein product is CANSSGTFLEKLFF.

This clonotype came up a few times. The rearrangement uses TRBV19 and TRBJ2-7; perhaps TRBD1 as D (6 bases). The germline V gene encodes CDR1 LNHDA and CDR2 SQIVND (reference sequence). CDR3 length: 13 residues. Trimming took off 5 bases at V and 6 bases at J, with 14 bases between the two ends. The CDR3 loop is CASSGGPVIEQYF. For the CDR3, the DNA is TGTGCCAGTAGTGGGGGCCCCGTCATCGAGCAGTACTTC. Complete variable domain (other parts from reference TRBV19 and TRBJ2-7): DGGITQSPKYLFRKEGQNVTLSCEQNLNHDAMYWYRQDPGQGLRLIYYSQIVNDFQKGDIAEGYSVSREKKESFPLTVTSAQKNPTAFYLCASSGGPVIEQYFGPGTRLTVT.

This clonotype showed up just once. This may be a read error, as it is one base from a much larger clone. V and J are TRBV6-6 and TRBJ2-3, with a possible D match to TRBD2 (5 bases). In germline, CDR1 is MNHNY, CDR2 SVGAGI (reference sequence). The length of the CDR3 is 12 residues. The CDR3 here is CATDPSTDTQNF. For the CDR3, the DNA is TGTGCCACCGACCCTAGCACAGATACGCAGAATTTT.

This clonotype occurred many times. V is TRBV7-2 and J is TRBJ2-7; 7 positions match TRBD2. CDR3 size: 16 residues. Germline CDR1 SGHTA, CDR2 FQGNSA. V lost 1 base to trimming and J lost 6 bases; unmatched junction nucleotides: 12. CDR3 nucleotide sequence: TGTGCCAGCAGCTTAGGGGCCTGGGGCGGGAGTTTCGAGCAGTACTTC. Encoded protein: CASSLGAWGGSFEQYF.

This clonotype has at least ten counts. The J gene is TRBJ2-4, the V gene TRBV5-1, with D possibly being TRBD2 (6 bases). The CDR3 extends over 15 amino acids. Per germline, CDR1 SGHRS and CDR2 YFSETQ. Trimming cost V 2 bases and J 3 bases, with 12 bases left between them. Here the CDR3 DNA reads TGCGCCAGCAGCTTAATTTGGGGGGACAAAAACATTCAGTACTTC. It is translated as CASSLIWGDKNIQYF.